This T cell receptor (beta chain) stems from a study of blood T cell repertoires in COVID-19. Method: immunoSEQ multiplex PCR; TCRdb's copy keeps in-frame clones and lacks some. The repertoire consists of 160,000 or so clones, with 80% occurring once and the leading ten covering about 6%. Participants were aged about 18 to 90 years, lived in over 20 US areas, and enrolled virtually. Trimming took 1 base from V and 3 from J, leaving 8 bases between them. The CDR3 is made up of 15 amino acids. CDR1 and CDR2 from the germline V gene are SGHNT and YYREEE (reference sequence). This receptor was obtained from a man aged 40-49 years who had recovered from COVID-19. Input material: PBMCs or T cells enriched from blood (not recorded which). The chain carries TRBV5-4 and TRBJ1-6; D call uncertain. This chain's CDR3 is CASSLNSNYNSPLHF. CDR3 DNA sequence: TGTGCCAGCAGCTTGAACAGTAACTATAATTCACCCCTCCACTTT.